These T cell receptor beta chains were read from a single sample in a study of shared clonotypes between healthy human individuals. Some clones are missing from TCRdb's copy, which holds only in-frame ones; the method was immunoSEQ multiplex PCR. The data hold 2 million to 2.5 million clones, with over 85% observed a single time. Sequencing used naive CD4+ T cells from PBMCs. These receptors all stem from a man in his late teens or twenties in good health. Some clones in this sample may be carry-over from other donors' samples. Both conserved end residues are trimmed from each CDR3.

len: 12
j_gene: TRBJ2-7
v_gene: TRBV5-5
CDR3aa: ASSLTYRPYEQY

len: 11
j_gene: TRBJ2-7
v_gene: TRBV5-1
CDR3aa: ASSLEGSYEQY

len: 17
j_gene: TRBJ2-2
v_gene: TRBV7-9
CDR3aa: ASSLGRMQDRKYTGELF

len: 13
j_gene: TRBJ2-3
v_gene: TRBV7-8
CDR3aa: ASSFERTSTDTQY

len: 13
j_gene: TRBJ2-1
v_gene: TRBV5-4
CDR3aa: ASSPTSGSYNEQF

len: 13
j_gene: TRBJ2-5
v_gene: TRBV6-1
CDR3aa: ASRGLAGAQETQY

len: 10
j_gene: TRBJ1-2
v_gene: TRBV30
CDR3aa: AWSRGGAGEG

len: 9
j_gene: TRBJ2-1
v_gene: TRBV5-1
CDR3aa: ASSRPGEQF

len: 14
j_gene: TRBJ1-1
v_gene: TRBV28
CDR3aa: ASTPDRVFENTEAF

len: 12
j_gene: TRBJ1-1
v_gene: TRBV4-3
CDR3aa: ASSRLGEGTEAF

len: 11
j_gene: TRBJ2-7
v_gene: TRBV6-5
CDR3aa: ASSGTGVYEQY

len: 12
j_gene: TRBJ2-7
v_gene: TRBV11-3
CDR3aa: ASSLRDGAYEQY

len: 14
j_gene: TRBJ2-1
v_gene: TRBV7-2
CDR3aa: ASSPWGTPGGNEQF

len: 13
j_gene: TRBJ2-7
v_gene: TRBV25-1
CDR3aa: ASSAPGTLAYEQY

len: 11
j_gene: TRBJ2-7
v_gene: TRBV5-1
CDR3aa: ASRTPFGGEQY

len: 11
j_gene: TRBJ1-1
v_gene: TRBV7-9
CDR3aa: ASSLGGSTEAF

len: 13
j_gene: TRBJ2-1
v_gene: TRBV25-1
CDR3aa: ASSMSQVRPSEQF

len: 10
j_gene: TRBJ1-4
v_gene: TRBV5-1
CDR3aa: ASSFGNEKLF

len: 11
j_gene: TRBJ2-1
v_gene: TRBV15
CDR3aa: ATSRERLGEQF

len: 12
j_gene: TRBJ1-1
v_gene: TRBV5-6
CDR3aa: ASSRGQPNTEAF

len: 16
j_gene: TRBJ2-6
v_gene: TRBV28
CDR3aa: ASSLSAGGGSGANVLT

len: 13
j_gene: TRBJ1-5
v_gene: TRBV18
CDR3aa: ASSPPGRGNQPQH

len: 15
j_gene: TRBJ2-1
v_gene: TRBV7-3
CDR3aa: ASSPESSGRNYNEQF

len: 13
j_gene: TRBJ2-5
v_gene: TRBV5-1
CDR3aa: ASSLDPGVEETQY

len: 14
j_gene: TRBJ1-2
v_gene: TRBV25-1
CDR3aa: ASTGDRENAGYGYT

len: 11
j_gene: TRBJ1-1
v_gene: TRBV29-1
CDR3aa: SVERWGEPEAF

len: 14
j_gene: TRBJ1-4
v_gene: TRBV6-5
CDR3aa: ASSYWGGQVTGKLF

len: 12
j_gene: TRBJ1-5
v_gene: TRBV6-1
CDR3aa: ASSVGYSNQPQH

len: 12
j_gene: TRBJ1-5
v_gene: TRBV6-1
CDR3aa: ASSEAHGGRPQH

len: 12
j_gene: TRBJ1-5
v_gene: TRBV28
CDR3aa: ASSGVESNQPQH

len: 12
j_gene: TRBJ2-7
v_gene: TRBV29-1
CDR3aa: SGAFWQGTYEQY

len: 10
j_gene: TRBJ2-2
v_gene: TRBV7-9
CDR3aa: ASSPTSGELF